This T cell receptor (beta chain) stems from a study of blood T cell repertoires in COVID-19. Sequencing was performed with immunoSEQ multiplex PCR; in TCRdb, only in-frame clones are kept and a portion is missing. The table records a few hundred thousand clones, around 89% of them present only once. The CDR3 is 17 amino acids. Trimming removed 6 bases from V and 0 bases from J, with 18 bases in between. Germline V gene lookup returns CDR1 SEHNR and CDR2 FQNEAQ (reference sequence). The gene calls are TRBV7-9 and TRBJ1-3; D is unresolved. The sample was PBMCs or T cells enriched from blood (not recorded which). The source of this sequence is a woman younger than 45 who had recovered from COVID-19. CDR3 bases: TGTGCCAGCAGGGTCAACAGAACTCTGACCTCTGGAAACACCATATATTTT. This sequence encodes CASRVNRTLTSGNTIYF.